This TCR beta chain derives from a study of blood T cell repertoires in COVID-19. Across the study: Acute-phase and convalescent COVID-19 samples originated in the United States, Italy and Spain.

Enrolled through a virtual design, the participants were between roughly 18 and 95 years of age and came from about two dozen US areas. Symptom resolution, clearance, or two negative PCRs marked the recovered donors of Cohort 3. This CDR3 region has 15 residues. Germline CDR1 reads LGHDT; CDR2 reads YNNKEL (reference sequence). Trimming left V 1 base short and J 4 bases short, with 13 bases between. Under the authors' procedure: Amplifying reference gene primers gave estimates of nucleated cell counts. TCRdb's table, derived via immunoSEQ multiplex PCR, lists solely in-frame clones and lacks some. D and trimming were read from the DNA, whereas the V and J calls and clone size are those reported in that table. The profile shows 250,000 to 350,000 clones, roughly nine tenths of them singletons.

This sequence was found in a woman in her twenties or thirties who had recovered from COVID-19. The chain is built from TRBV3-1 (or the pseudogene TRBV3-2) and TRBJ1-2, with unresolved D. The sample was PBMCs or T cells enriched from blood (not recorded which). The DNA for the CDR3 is TGTGCCAGCAGCCAAGGGGGAGGGCGGCCCTATGGCTACACCTTC. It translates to CASSQGGGRPYGYTF.